This T cell receptor (beta chain) was documented in a study of T cells in localized non-small cell lung cancer. Broader study findings: There was an association of higher blood T cell density with longer overall survival. The study found T cell clonality highest in uninvolved adjacent lung, above tumor. Paired adjacent lung recovered a median around 62 of the top 100 tumor clones.

This CDR3 spans 12 amino acids. V was trimmed by 2 bases and J by 7 bases, leaving 6 bases between them. Looked up from germline, CDR1 is MNHGY and CDR2 is SAAAGT. Clones were read by immunoSEQ multiplex PCR, and TCRdb kept only the in-frame ones, dropping some. This sample has 2,500 to 3,000 clones, with over 25% found just once. Points on this clone: Its target is unknown.

Here the sequenced sample was lung tumor tissue, taken before any cancer treatment. The V and J genes are TRBV6-8 and TRBJ1-5; D unclear. This sequence originates from a male donor older than 55 with stage III lung adenocarcinoma. In DNA, the CDR3 is TGTGCCAGCAGTTACGGTGGACAGCCCCAGCATTTT. This gives the protein CASSYGGQPQHF.